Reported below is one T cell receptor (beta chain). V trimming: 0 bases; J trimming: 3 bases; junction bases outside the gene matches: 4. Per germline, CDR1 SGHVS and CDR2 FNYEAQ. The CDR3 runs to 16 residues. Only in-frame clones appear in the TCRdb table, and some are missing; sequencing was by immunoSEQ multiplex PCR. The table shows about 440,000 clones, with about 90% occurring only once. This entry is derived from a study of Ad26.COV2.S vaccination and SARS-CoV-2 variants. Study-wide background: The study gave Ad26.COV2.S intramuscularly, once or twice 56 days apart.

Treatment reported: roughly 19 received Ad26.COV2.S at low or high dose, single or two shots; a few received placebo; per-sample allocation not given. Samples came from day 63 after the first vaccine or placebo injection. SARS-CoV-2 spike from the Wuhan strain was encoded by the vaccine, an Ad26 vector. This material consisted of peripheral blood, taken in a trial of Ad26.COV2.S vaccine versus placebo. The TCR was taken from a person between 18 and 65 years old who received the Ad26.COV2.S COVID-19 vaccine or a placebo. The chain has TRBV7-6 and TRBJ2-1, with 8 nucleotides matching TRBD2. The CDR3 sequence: CASSLAQLADYNEQFF. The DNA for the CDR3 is TGTGCCAGCAGCTTAGCGCAACTAGCGGACTACAATGAGCAGTTCTTC.